This T cell receptor beta chain is drawn from a study of control samples from healthy donors and cancer patients. Assay used: immunoSEQ multiplex PCR; TCRdb lists only in-frame clones, some missing. The table has 55,000 to 85,000 clones, over 85% seen once. Germline V gene sequence: CDR1 SGDLS, CDR2 YYNGEE. Trimming removed 0 bases at V and 1 base at J, with 13 bases between. This CDR3 is built from 16 residues. This receptor was taken from a man aged 60-69 years with lung cancer. Sequencing was done on a sample of PBMCs. J is TRBJ2-5 and V is TRBV9, with D perhaps assigned TRBD1 or TRBD2 (5 bases each). The CDR3 region is CASSVGGASAQETQYF. In DNA, the CDR3 is TGTGCCAGCAGCGTAGGAGGGGCGAGCGCCCAAGAGACCCAGTACTTC.